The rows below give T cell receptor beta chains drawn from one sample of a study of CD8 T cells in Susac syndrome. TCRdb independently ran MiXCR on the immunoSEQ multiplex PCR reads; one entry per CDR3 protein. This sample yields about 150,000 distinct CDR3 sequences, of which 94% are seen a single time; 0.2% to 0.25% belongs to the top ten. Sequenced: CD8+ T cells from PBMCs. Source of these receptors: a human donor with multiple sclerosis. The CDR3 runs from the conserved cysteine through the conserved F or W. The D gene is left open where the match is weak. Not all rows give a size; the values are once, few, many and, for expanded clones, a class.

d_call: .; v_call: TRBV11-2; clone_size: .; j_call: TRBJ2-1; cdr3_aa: CASAPGYNEQFF; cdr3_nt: TGTGCCAGCGCACCGGGGTACAATGAGCAGTTCTTC
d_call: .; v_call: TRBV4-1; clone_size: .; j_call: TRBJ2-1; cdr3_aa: CASSQEWSEYNEQFF; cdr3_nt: TGCGCCAGCAGCCAAGAATGGTCAGAATACAATGAGCAGTTCTTC
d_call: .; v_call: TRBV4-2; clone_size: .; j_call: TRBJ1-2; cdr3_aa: CASSPRRQYLYGYTF; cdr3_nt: TGTGCCAGCAGCCCGAGGCGGCAGTACCTTTATGGCTACACCTTC
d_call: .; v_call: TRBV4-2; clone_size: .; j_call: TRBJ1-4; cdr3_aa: CASSRGRGEKLFF; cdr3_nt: TGTGCCAGCAGTCGGGGGCGAGGTGAAAAACTGTTTTTT
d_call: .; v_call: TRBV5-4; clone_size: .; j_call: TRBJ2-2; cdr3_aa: CATILPPTGELFF; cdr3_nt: TGTGCCACAATATTGCCCCCCACCGGGGAGCTGTTTTTT
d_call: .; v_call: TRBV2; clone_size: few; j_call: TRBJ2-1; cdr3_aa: CARGPHNEQFF; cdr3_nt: TGTGCCAGGGGACCACACAATGAGCAGTTCTTC
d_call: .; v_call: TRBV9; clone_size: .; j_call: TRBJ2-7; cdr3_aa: CASSASFGEQYF; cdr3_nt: TGTGCCAGCAGCGCCTCCTTTGGCGAGCAGTACTTC
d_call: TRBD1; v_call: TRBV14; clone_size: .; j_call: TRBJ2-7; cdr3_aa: CASSQYGTGLSYEQYF; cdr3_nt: TGTGCCAGCAGCCAATACGGGACAGGGTTATCCTACGAGCAGTACTTC
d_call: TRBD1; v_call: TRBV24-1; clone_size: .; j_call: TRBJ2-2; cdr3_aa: CATSDLPGQGGILDGELFF; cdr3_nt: TGTGCCACCAGTGATTTACCGGGACAGGGGGGAATCCTCGACGGGGAGCTGTTTTTT
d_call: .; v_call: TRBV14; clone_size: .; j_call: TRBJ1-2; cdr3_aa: CASSATANYGYTF; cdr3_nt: TGTGCCAGCAGCGCGACAGCTAACTATGGCTACACCTTC
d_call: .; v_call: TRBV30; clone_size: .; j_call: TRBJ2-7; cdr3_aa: CACQLQGHEQYF; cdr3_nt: TGTGCCTGTCAGTTACAGGGTCACGAGCAGTACTTC
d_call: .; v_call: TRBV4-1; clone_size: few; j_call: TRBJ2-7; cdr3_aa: CASSQPPYEQYF; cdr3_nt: TGCGCCAGCAGCCAGCCACCGTACGAGCAGTACTTC
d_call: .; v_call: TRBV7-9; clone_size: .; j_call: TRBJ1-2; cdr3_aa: CASSLGSGQYYGYTF; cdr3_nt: TGTGCCAGCAGCTTAGGGTCCGGACAGTACTATGGCTACACCTTC
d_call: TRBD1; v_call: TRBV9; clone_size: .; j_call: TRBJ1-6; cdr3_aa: CASSEDRGYNSPLHF; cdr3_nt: TGTGCCAGCAGTGAGGACAGGGGTTATAATTCACCCCTCCACTTT
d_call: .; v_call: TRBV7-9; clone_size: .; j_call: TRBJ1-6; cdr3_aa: CASSPTWQANSPLHF; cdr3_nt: TGTGCCAGCAGCCCCACCTGGCAGGCTAATTCACCCCTCCACTTT
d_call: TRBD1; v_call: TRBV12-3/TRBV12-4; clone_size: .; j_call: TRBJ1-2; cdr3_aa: CASSPTGGADYGYTF; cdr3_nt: TGTGCCAGCAGTCCTACAGGGGGCGCGGACTATGGCTACACCTTC
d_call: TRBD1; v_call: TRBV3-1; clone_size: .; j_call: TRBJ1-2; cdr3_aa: CASSQPGQAYYGYTF; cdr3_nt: TGTGCCAGCAGCCAACCGGGACAGGCGTACTATGGCTACACCTTC
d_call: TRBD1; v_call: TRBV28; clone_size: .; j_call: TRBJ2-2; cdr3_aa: CASLGQGNTGELFF; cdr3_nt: TGTGCCAGCCTCGGACAGGGGAACACCGGGGAGCTGTTTTTT
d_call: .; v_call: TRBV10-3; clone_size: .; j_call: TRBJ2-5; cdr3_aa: CAISELEQETQYF; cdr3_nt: TGTGCCATCAGTGAACTCGAACAAGAGACCCAGTACTTC
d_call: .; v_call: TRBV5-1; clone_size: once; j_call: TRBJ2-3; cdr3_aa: CASSTRQSTDTQYF; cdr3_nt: TGCGCCAGCAGCACAAGACAGTCCACAGATACGCAGTATTTT
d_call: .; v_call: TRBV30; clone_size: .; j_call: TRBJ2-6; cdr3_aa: CAWSVGSGANVLTF; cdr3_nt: TGTGCCTGGAGTGTTGGTTCTGGGGCCAACGTCCTGACTTTC
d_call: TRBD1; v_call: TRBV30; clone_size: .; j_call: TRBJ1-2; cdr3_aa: CAWSDPDRGSLGYTF; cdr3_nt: TGTGCCTGGAGTGACCCAGACAGGGGGTCCCTGGGCTACACCTTC
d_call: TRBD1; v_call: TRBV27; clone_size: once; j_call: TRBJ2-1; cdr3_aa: CASSRMGQGLNEQFF; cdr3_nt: TGTGCCAGCAGCCGAATGGGACAGGGTCTCAATGAGCAGTTCTTC
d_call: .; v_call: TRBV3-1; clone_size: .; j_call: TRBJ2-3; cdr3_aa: CASSQKGHIAYF; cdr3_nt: TGTGCCAGCAGCCAGAAAGGACATATCGCGTATTTT
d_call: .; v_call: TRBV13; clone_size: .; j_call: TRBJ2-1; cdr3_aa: CASSSHTAGMDQQFF; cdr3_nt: TGTGCCAGCAGCTCCCACACCGCCGGAATGGATCAGCAGTTCTTC
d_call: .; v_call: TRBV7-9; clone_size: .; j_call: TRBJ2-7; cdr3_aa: CASSDQHYEQYF; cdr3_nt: TGTGCCAGCAGCGACCAGCACTACGAGCAGTACTTC
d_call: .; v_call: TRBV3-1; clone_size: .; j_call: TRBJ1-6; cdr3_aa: CASSQGPRPLHF; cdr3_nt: TGTGCCAGCAGCCAAGGGCCCCGACCCCTCCACTTT
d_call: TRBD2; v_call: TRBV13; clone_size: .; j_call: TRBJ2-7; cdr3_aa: CASSFMASGAYEQYF; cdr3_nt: TGTGCCAGCAGCTTTATGGCTAGCGGGGCCTACGAGCAGTACTTC
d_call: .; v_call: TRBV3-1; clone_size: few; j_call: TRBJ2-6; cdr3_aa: CASSRRVRGANVLTF; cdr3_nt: TGTGCCAGCAGTCGCAGGGTGAGGGGGGCCAACGTCCTGACTTTC
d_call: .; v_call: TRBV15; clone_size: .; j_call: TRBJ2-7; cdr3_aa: CATSRDRGAPYEQYF; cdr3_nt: TGTGCCACCAGCAGAGATCGGGGGGCCCCCTACGAGCAGTACTTC
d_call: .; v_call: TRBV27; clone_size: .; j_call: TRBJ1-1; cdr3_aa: CASSLLGEGRTEAFF; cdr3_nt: TGTGCCAGCAGTTTATTGGGGGAAGGGAGGACTGAAGCTTTCTTT
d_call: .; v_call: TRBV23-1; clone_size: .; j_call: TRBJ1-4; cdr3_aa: CASSRNRSEKLFF; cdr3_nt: TGCGCCAGCAGTCGGAACAGGAGTGAAAAACTGTTTTTT
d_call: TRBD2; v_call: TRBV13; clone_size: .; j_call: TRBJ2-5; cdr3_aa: CASSPPGTSGRTQYF; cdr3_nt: TGTGCCAGCAGCCCCCCGGGGACTAGTGGTAGGACCCAGTACTTC
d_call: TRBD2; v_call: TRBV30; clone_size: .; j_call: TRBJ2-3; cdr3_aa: CAWSVAGEADTQYF; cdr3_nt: TGTGCCTGGAGTGTCGCGGGGGAGGCAGATACGCAGTATTTT